This T cell receptor (beta chain) was recovered during a study of blood T cell repertoires in COVID-19. Measured with immunoSEQ multiplex PCR; TCRdb has only the in-frame clones, and not every one. The data show approximately 55,000 clones, roughly 87% seen once. V shed 4 bases, J shed 6 bases, and the junction held 7 bases outside the gene matches. The CDR3 runs 15 residues. Germline loops: CDR1 KGHDR, CDR2 SFDVKD. This sequence was found in a man aged 45-60 years with active COVID-19. V and J are TRBV24-1 and TRBJ2-1; TRBD2 agrees at 8 bases. The sample comprised peripheral blood. This CDR3 reads CATSDRSGGSNEQFF. CDR3 in DNA: TGTGCCACCAGTGACCGAAGCGGGGGCAGCAATGAGCAGTTCTTC.